The sample holds many counts of the clone carrying this T cell receptor beta chain. Antigen unknown. Germline values: CDR1 MNHNS, CDR2 SASEGT. V shed 5 bases and J shed 4 bases, with 11 bases lying between them. The CDR3 contains 13 residues. The sample originates from a study of metastatic and nonmetastatic thyroid tumors. Study context: The authors compared repertoires across blood and tumor or nodule tissue from malignant and benign thyroid patients.

Study-wide findings and caveats: The reported finding was significantly higher TCR beta diversity in malignant thyroid tumors relative to benign nodules, in blood and tumor.

All patients were treatment-naive before thyroid surgery. Original handling: Researchers built a distant-metastasis classifier for papillary thyroid cancer that drew on CDR3 differences across clinicopathological groups. TCRdb redid the clone calls on the PCR reads using MiXCR. The V and J calls and clone size come from TCRdb's table, not from the authors' own analysis. The data show some 86,000 clones, under 15% seen once. The genes are TRBV6-1 and TRBJ2-5; possible D gene TRBD1, 6 bases. Sequenced input: tumor tissue. The TCR sequence derives from a female donor with papillary thyroid cancer or a benign thyroid nodule (not recorded which). Some clones in this sample may be carry-over from other donors' samples. In DNA, the CDR3 is TGTGCCAGCAGTTTCAGGGGTGGAGAGACCCAGTACTTC. Translating it yields CASSFRGGETQYF.